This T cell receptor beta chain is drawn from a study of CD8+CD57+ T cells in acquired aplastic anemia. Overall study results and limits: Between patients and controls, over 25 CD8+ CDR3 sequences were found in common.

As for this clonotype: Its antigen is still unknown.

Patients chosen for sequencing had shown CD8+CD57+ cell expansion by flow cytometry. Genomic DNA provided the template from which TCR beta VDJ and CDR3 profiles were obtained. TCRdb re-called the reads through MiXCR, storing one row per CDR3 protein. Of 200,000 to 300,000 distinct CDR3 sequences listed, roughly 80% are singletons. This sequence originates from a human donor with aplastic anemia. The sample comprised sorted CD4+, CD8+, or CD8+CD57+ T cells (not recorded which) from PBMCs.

DNA of the CDR3: TGTGCCAGCAGCTTAGCGCGAGGGGCTGAAGCTTTCTTT. Translating gives CASSLARGAEAFF. The genes are TRBV11-1 and TRBJ1-1; tentatively, D is TRBD1 (5 bases). Trimming shortened V by 0 bases and J by 6 bases, and 8 bases separated the two germline ends. CDR3 size: 13 residues. Germline lookup yields CDR1 SGHAT and CDR2 FQDESV (reference sequence).